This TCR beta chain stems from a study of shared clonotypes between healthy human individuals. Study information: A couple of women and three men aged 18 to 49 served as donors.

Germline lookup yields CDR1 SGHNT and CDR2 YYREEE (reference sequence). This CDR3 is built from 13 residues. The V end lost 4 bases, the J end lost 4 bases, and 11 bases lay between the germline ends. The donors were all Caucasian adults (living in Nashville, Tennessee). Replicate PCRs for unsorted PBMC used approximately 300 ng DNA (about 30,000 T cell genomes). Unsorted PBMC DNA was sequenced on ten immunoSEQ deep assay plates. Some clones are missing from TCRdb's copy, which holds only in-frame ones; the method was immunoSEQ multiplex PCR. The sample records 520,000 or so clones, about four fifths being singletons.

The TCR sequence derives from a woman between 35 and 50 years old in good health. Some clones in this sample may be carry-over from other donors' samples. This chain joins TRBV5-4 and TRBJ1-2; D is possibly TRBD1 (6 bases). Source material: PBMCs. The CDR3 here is CASSLLGGYGYTF. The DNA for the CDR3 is TGTGCCAGCAGCCTCTTAGGGGGCTATGGCTACACCTTC.